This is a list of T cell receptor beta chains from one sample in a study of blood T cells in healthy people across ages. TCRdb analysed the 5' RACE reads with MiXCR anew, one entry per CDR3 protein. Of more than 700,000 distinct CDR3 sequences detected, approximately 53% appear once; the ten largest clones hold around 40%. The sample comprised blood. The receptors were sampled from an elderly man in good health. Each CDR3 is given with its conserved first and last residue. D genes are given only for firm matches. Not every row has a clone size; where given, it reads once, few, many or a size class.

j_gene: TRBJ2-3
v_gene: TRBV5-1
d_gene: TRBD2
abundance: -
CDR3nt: TGCGCCAGCAGTTTGTCTAGCGGGTTTTCAGATACGCAGTATTTT
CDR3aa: CASSLSSGFSDTQYF

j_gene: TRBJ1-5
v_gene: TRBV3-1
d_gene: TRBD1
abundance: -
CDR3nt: TGTGCCAGCAGCCCGGGACAGGGGGAGGGCAATCAGCCCCAGCATTTT
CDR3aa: CASSPGQGEGNQPQHF

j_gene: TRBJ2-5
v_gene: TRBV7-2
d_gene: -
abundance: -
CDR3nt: TGTGCCAGCAGCCCTACATCAGGGCCAAAGACCCAGTACTTC
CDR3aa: CASSPTSGPKTQYF

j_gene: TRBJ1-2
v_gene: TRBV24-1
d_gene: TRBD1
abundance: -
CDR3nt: TGTGCCACCAGTGATCCTCGACAGGGCCATGGCTACACCTTC
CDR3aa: CATSDPRQGHGYTF

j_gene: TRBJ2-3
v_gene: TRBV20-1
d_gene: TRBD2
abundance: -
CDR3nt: TGCAGTGCTAGAGATCCTACTAGCGGGAGCGGCAGATACGCGTATTTT
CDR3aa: CSARDPTSGSGRYAYF

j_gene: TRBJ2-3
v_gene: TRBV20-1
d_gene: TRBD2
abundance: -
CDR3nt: TGCAGTGCTAGAGCTGTGGGGGGGACAGATACGCAGTATTTT
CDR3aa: CSARAVGGTDTQYF

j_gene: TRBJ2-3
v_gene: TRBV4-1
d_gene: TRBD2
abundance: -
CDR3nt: TGCGCCAGGACCGGGGCGGGAGGGCCTCGCAGAGACGCGTATTTT
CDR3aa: CARTGAGGPRRDAYF

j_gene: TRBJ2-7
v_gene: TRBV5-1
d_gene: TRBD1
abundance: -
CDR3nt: TGCGCCAGCAGCTTGACAGGGGGCCCCACCTACGAGCAGTACTTC
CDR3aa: CASSLTGGPTYEQYF

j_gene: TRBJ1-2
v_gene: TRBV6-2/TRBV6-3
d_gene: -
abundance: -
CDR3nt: TGTGCCAGCAGTTACCTTTGGCGGCGATCTAACTATGGCTACACCTTC
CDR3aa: CASSYLWRRSNYGYTF

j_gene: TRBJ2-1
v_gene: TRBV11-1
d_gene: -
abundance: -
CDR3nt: TGTGCCAGCAGCTTAGCGGGAGGCTACAACATACGACACCGCCCCCATGAGCAGTTCTTC
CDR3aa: CASSLAGGYNIRHRPHEQFF

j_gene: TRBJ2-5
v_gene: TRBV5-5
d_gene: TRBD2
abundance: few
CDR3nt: TGTGCCAGCAGCCCCTCGGGACTAGCTGGGACCCAGTACTTC
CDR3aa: CASSPSGLAGTQYF

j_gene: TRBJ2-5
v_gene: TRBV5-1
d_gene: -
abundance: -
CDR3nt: TGCGCCAGCAGCCGGGCGGGGGCGAACCAAGAGACCCAGTACTTC
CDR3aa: CASSRAGANQETQYF

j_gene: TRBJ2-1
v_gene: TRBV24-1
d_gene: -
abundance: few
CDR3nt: TGTGCCACCAGTGATAGGGGTCCCTACAATGAGCAGTTCTTC
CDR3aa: CATSDRGPYNEQFF

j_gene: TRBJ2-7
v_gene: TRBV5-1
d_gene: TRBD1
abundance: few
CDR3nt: TGCGCCACCACCCAAGGAGACAGGGAAACCTACGAGCAGTACTTC
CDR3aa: CATTQGDRETYEQYF

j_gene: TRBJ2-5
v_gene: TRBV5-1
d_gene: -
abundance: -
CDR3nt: TGCGCCAGCAGCCCTGAGCCCCTGGAGACCCAGTACTTC
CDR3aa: CASSPEPLETQYF

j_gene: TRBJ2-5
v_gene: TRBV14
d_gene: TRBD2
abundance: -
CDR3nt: TGTGCCAGCAGCCCTCGGCTAGCGGGAGGATCGGAGACCCAGTACTTC
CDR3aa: CASSPRLAGGSETQYF

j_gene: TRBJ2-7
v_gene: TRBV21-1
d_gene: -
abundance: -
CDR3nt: TGTGCCAGCAGCAACCCTGGCGGAAGCCCCTACGAGCAGTACTTC
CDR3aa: CASSNPGGSPYEQYF

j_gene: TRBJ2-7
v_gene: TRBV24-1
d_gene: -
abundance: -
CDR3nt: TGTGCCACCAGTGAGGGCAGCTCCCACGAGCAGTACTTC
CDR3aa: CATSEGSSHEQYF

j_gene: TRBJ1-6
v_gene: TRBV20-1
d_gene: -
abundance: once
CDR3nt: TGCAGTGCTAGAGAAATTGGCTCCTATAATTCACCCCTCCACTTT
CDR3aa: CSAREIGSYNSPLHF

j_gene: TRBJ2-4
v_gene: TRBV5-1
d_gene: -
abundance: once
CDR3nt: TGCGCCAGCAGCTTGGAGGACCTTAAAAACATTCAGTACTTC
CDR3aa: CASSLEDLKNIQYF

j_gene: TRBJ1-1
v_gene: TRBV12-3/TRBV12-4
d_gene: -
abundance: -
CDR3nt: TGTGCCAGCAGTGCCGGCCCGAGCACTGAAGCTTTCTTT
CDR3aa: CASSAGPSTEAFF

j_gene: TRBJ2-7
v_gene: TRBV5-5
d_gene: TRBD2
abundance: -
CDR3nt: TGTGCCAGCAGCTTGGGGCCAGCGGGAGGGCCTGACGAGCAGTACTTC
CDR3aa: CASSLGPAGGPDEQYF

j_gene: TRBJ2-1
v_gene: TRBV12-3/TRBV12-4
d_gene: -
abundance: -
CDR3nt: TGTGCCAGCTCCCTTCGGATGGCCTACAATGAGCAGTTCTTC
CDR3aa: CASSLRMAYNEQFF

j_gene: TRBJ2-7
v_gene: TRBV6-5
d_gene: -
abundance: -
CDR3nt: TGTGCCAGCAGCCCCACGGTGTCGCGAGACGAGCAGTACTTC
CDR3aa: CASSPTVSRDEQYF

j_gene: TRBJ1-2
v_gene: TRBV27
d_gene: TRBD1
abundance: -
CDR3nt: TGTGCCAGCAGCTCGGGACAGCTCTATGGCTACACCTTC
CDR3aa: CASSSGQLYGYTF

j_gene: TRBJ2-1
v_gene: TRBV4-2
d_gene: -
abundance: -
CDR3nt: TGTGCCAGCAGCCAAGAAGGAGTGAGGGCCTTAGGTGAGCAGTTCTTC
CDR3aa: CASSQEGVRALGEQFF

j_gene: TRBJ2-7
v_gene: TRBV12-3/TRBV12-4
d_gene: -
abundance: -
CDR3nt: TGTGCCAGCAGCCTAGCCCCTTTACAGGACGAGCAGTACTTC
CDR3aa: CASSLAPLQDEQYF

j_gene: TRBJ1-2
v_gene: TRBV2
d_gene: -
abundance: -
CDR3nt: TGTGCCAGTGGCCTGGGTATCTATGGCTACACCTTC
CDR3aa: CASGLGIYGYTF

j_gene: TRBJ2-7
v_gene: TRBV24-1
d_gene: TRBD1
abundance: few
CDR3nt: TGTGCCACCAGTGACCCCGGGACAGGGTCCTACGAGCAGTACTTC
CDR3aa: CATSDPGTGSYEQYF

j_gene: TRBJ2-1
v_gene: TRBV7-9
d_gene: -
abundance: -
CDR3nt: TGTGCCAGTAGCCCGCACGGAAACTCCTACAATGAGCAGTTCTTC
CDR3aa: CASSPHGNSYNEQFF

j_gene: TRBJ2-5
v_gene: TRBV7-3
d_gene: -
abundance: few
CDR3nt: TGTGCCAGCAGCTTAAGGGCGGCCTCCCAAGAGACCCAGTACTTC
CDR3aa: CASSLRAASQETQYF

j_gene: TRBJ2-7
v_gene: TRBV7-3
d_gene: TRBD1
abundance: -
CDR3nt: TGTGCCAGCAGCTATAACAGGGGCGGATGGGATGAGCAGTACTTC
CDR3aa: CASSYNRGGWDEQYF

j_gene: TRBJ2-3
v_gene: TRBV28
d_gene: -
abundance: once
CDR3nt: TGTGCCAGCACCTCGACGGGTTGGAGCACAGATACGCAGTATTTT
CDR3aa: CASTSTGWSTDTQYF

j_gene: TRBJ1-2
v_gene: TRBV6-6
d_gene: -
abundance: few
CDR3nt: TGTGCCAGCAGTTACTCGCGAGGGGACTATGGCTACACCTTC
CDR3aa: CASSYSRGDYGYTF

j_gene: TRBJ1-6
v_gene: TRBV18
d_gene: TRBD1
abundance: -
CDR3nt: TGTGCCAGCTCACCGGGACAGGGACATAATTCACCCCTCCACTTT
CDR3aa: CASSPGQGHNSPLHF

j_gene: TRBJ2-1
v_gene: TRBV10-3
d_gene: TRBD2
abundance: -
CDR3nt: TGTGCCATCAGTGATGCAGGTAGACTAGCGGGACTAGGAAATGAGCAGTTCTTC
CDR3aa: CAISDAGRLAGLGNEQFF